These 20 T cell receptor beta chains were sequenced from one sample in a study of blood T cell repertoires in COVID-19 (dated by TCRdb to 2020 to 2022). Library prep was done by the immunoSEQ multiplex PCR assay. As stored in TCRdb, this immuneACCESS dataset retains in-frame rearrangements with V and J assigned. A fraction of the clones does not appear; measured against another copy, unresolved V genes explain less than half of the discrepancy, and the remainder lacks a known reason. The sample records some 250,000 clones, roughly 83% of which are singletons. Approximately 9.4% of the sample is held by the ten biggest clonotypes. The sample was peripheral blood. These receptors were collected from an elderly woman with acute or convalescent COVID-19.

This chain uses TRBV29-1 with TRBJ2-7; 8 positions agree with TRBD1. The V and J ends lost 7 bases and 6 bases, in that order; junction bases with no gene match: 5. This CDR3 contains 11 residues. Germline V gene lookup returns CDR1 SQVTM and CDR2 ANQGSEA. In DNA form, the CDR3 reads TGCAGCGCCGTGGACAGGGCCGAGCAGTACTTC. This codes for CSAVDRAEQYF.

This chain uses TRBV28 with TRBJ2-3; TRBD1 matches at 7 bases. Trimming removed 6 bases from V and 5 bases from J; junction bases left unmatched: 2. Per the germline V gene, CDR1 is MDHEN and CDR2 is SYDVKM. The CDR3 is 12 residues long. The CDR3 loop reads CASSQGVDTQYF. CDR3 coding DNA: TGTGCCAGCAGCCAGGGGGTAGATACGCAGTATTTT.

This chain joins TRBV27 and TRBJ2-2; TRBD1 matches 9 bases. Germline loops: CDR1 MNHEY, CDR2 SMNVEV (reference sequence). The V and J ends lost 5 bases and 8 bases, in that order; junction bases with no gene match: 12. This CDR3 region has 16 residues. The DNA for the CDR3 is TGTGCCAGCAGTCTGGGGACAGGGTCTTTTACGGGGGAGCTGTTTTTT. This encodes CASSLGTGSFTGELFF.

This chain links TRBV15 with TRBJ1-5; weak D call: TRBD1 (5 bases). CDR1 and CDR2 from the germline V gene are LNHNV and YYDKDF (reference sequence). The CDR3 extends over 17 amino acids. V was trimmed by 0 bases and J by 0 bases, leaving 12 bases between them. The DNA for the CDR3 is TGTGCCACCAGCAGAGATCGGACAATTTATAGCAATCAGCCCCAGCATTTT. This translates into CATSRDRTIYSNQPQHF.

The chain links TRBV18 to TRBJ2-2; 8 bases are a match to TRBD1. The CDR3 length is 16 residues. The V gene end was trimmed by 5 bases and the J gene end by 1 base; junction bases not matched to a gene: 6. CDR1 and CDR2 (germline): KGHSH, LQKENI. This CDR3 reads CASSSQGAMNTGELFF. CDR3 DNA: TGTGCCAGCTCATCGCAGGGGGCTATGAACACCGGGGAGCTGTTTTTT.

CDR3: CASSLGAGTGVQKLFF. In nucleotides, the CDR3 is TGTGCCAGCAGCTTAGGAGCCGGGACAGGGGTTCAAAAACTGTTTTTT. The chain is built from TRBV5-5 and TRBJ1-4; TRBD1 matches 10 bases. The V segment lost 2 bases and the J segment 9 bases; nucleotides outside the gene matches: 10. The CDR3 totals 16 residues. Germline V gene sequence: CDR1 SGHKS, CDR2 YYEKEE (reference sequence).

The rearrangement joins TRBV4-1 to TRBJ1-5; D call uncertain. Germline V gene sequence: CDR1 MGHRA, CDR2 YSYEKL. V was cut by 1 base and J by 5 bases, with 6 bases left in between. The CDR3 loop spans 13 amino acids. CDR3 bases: TGCGCCAGCAGCCAAGCCGGGTATCAGCCCCAGCATTTT. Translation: CASSQAGYQPQHF.

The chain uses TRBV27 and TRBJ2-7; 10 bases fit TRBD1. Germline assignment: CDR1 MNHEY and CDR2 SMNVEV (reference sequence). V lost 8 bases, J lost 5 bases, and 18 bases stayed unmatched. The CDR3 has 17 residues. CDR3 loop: CASRGNPPGQGFDEQYF. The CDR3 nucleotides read TGTGCCAGCCGCGGAAATCCTCCGGGACAGGGGTTCGACGAGCAGTACTTC.

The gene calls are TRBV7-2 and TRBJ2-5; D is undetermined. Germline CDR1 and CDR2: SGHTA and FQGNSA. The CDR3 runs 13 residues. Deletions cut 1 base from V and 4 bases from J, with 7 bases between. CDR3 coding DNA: TGTGCCAGCAGCTTAGGGCTCAGAGAGACCCAGTACTTC. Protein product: CASSLGLRETQYF.

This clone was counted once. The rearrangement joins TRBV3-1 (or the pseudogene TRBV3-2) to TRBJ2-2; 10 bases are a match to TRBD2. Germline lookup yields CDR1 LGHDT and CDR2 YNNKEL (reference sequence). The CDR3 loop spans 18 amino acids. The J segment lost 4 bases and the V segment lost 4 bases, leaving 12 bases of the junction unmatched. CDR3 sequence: CASSPLAAGGPGTGELFF. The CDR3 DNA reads TGTGCCAGCAGCCCCCTGGCAGCGGGGGGGCCGGGCACCGGGGAGCTGTTTTTT.

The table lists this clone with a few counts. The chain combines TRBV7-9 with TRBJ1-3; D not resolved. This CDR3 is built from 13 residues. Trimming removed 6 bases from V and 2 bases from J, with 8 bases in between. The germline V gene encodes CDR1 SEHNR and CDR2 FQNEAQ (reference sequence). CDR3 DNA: TGTGCCAGCAGGCTAGAGGCTGGAAACACCATATATTTT. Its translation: CASRLEAGNTIYF.

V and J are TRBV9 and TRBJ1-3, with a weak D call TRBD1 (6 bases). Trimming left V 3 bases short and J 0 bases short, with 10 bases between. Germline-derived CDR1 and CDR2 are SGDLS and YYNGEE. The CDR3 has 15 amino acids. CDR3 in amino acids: CASSAGVSSGNTIYF. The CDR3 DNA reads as TGTGCCAGCAGCGCAGGGGTCAGCTCTGGAAACACCATATATTTT.

The CDR3 region has the DNA TGTGCCAGCAGTGCGGCAGGGCTAAGCTACGAGCAGTACTTC. Residues: CASSAAGLSYEQYF. This rearrangement joins TRBV2 to TRBJ2-7; D perhaps matches TRBD1 (5 bases). Trimming shortened V by 4 bases and J by 3 bases, and 13 bases separated the two germline ends. Germline assignment: CDR1 SNHLY and CDR2 FYNNEI. The CDR3 has 14 residues.

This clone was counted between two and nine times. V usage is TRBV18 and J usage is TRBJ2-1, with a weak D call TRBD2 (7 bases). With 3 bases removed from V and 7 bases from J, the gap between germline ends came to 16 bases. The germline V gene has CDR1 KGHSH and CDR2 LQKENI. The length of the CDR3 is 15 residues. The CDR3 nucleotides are TGTGCCAGCTCACCCTTGGCGGGGGCGAGGAATGAGCAGTTCTTC. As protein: CASSPLAGARNEQFF.

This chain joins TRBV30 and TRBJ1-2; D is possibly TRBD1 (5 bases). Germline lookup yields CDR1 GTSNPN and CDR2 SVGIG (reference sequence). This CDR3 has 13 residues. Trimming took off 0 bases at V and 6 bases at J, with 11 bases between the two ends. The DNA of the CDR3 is TGTGCCTGGAGTGTAAATAGACAGAATGGCTACACCTTC. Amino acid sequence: CAWSVNRQNGYTF.

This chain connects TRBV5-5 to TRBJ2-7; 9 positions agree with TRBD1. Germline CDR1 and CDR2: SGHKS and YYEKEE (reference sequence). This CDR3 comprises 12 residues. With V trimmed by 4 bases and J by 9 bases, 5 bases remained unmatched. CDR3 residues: CASSPLDRGQYF. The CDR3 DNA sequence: TGTGCCAGCAGCCCGCTGGACAGGGGGCAGTACTTC.

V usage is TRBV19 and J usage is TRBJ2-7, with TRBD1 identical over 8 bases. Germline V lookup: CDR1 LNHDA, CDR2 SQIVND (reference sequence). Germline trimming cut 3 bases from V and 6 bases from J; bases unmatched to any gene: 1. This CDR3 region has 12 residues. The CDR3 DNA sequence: TGTGCCAGTAGTATCGGGACAGGCGAGCAGTACTTC. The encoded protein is CASSIGTGEQYF. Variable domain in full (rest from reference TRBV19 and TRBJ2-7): DGGITQSPKYLFRKEGQNVTLSCEQNLNHDAMYWYRQDPGQGLRLIYYSQIVNDFQKGDIAEGYSVSREKKESFPLTVTSAQKNPTAFYLCASSIGTGEQYFGPGTRLTVT.

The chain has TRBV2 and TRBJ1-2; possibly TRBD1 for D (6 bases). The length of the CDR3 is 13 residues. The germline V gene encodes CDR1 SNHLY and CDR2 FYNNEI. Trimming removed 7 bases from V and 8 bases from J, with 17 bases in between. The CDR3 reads CASTPYRDRGYTF. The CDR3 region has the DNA TGTGCCAGCACCCCATACAGGGACCGGGGCTACACCTTC.

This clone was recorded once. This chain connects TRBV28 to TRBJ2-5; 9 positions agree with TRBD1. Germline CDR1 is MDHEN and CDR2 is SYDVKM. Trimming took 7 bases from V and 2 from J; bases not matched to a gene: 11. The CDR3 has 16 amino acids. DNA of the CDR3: TGTGCCAGCACCGCCACAGGGGGCGCTTGGCAAGAGACCCAGTACTTC. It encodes CASTATGGAWQETQYF.

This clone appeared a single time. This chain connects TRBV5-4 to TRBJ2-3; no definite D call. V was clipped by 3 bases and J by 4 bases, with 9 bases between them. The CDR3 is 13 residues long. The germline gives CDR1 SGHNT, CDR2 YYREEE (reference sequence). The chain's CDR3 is CASSSSGADTQYF. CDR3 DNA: TGTGCCAGCAGCTCCTCCGGTGCAGATACGCAGTATTTT.